The source of this TCR beta chain is a study of cytomegalovirus exposure and HLA in healthy donors. Germline loops: CDR1 SGHRS, CDR2 YFSETQ. Trimming cost V 5 bases and J 4 bases, with 16 bases left between them. The CDR3 loop spans 15 amino acids. Both 60 Vbeta primers and 13 Jbeta primers went into the PCR. The assay was immunoSEQ multiplex PCR, and TCRdb's table has in-frame clones only and misses some. The table records 150,000 to 200,000 clones, about four fifths of them present only once. With respect to this clone: Its cognate antigen is unknown.

Donors consisted of healthy bone marrow donors. The study's findings and limits: Upon later analysis, HLA-associated TCR beta chains proved more clonally expanded than other, equally common chains.

Sequencing was performed on PBMCs. The source is a man aged 25-40 years in good health and CMV-seropositive. This sequence joins TRBV5-1 and TRBJ2-1; D might be TRBD1 (6 bases). CDR3 in amino acids: CASRWQGTLYNEQFF. DNA for the CDR3: TGCGCCAGCAGATGGCAGGGGACACTATACAATGAGCAGTTCTTC.